What follows describes a single TCR beta chain. The CDR3 contains 12 residues. Per germline, CDR1 SQVTM and CDR2 ANQGSEA. Trimming took 4 bases from V and 5 from J, leaving 11 bases between them. This sample is drawn from a study of blood T cell repertoires in COVID-19. On the study more broadly: Collection of acute and convalescent COVID-19 samples took place in the United States, Italy and Spain. In each case, the material was cDNA or gDNA derived from T cells, B-cell-depleted T cells, or PBMCs.

The authors' processing: By means of reference gene primer amplification, nucleated cell counts were estimated. Sequencing was performed with immunoSEQ multiplex PCR; in TCRdb, only in-frame clones are kept and a portion is missing. For V, J and clone size, that table is used; D and trimming come from the DNA. The sample holds about 60,000 clones, 90% seen once. Sequencing was performed on peripheral blood. The TCR comes from a man aged 60-69 years with active COVID-19. The rearrangement links TRBV29-1 to TRBJ1-1, with D hard to call. In DNA, the CDR3 is TGCAGCGTTGTAGCCCTTGGGACTGAAGCTTTCTTT. Translation gives CSVVALGTEAFF.